Included here is one TCR beta chain sequence, with context. Its antigen remains unidentified. Germline V CDR1 and CDR2: SGHDT, YYEEEE. This CDR3 is 12 amino acids long. V lost 3 bases to trimming and J lost 2 bases, with 4 bases between them. Clones were read by immunoSEQ multiplex PCR, and TCRdb kept only the in-frame ones, dropping some. Of about 140,000 clones in the sample, around 78% were seen once. The sample's time point: baseline pretreatment blood. The treatment was: 15 Gy SBRT to primary tumor, nephrectomy 4 weeks later. Clear cell pathology was present in this patient's renal cell carcinoma. The sample belongs to a study of radiation and T cells in renal cell carcinoma. In the study overall: Nephrectomy followed 15 Gy stereotactic body radiation by 4 weeks. Study-level results: Pretreatment tumor biopsies were lacking, so baseline clonotypes are unknown. In blood, top tumor clones expanded by 2 weeks, shrinking by 4.

The starting material was blood, obtained from a patient whose treatment included radiotherapy and nephrectomy. The V call is TRBV5-6, the J call TRBJ2-3; D not certain. The TCR originated in a woman in her fifties or sixties with renal cell carcinoma. CDR3 loop: CASSWITDTQYF. CDR3 bases: TGTGCCAGCAGCTGGATCACAGATACGCAGTATTTT.